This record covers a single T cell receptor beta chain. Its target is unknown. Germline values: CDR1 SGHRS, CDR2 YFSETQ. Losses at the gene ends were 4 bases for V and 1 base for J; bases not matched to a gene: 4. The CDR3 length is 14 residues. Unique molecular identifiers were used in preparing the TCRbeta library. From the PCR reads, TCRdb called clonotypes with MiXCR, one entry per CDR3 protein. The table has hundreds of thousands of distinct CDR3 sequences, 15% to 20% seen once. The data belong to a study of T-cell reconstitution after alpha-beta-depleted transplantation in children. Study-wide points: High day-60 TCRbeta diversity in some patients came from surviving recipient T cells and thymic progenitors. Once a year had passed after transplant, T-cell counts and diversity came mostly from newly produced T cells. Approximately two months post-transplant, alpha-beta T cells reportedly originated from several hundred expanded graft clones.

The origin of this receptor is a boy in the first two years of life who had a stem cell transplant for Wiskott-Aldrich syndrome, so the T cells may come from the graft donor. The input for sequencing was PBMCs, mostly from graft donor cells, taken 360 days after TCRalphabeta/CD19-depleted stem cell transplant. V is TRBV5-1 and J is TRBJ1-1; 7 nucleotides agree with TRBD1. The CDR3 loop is CASSAGTANTEAFF. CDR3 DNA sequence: TGCGCCAGCAGCGCTGGGACAGCGAACACTGAAGCTTTCTTT.